This TCR beta chain was documented in a study of control samples from healthy donors and cancer patients. Measured with immunoSEQ multiplex PCR; TCRdb has only the in-frame clones, and not every one. The sample's table shows about 200,000 clones. This CDR3 region has 16 residues. Germline V gene data show CDR1 as SNHLY and CDR2 as FYNNEI. V was shortened by 4 bases and J by 0 bases, with 12 bases between the two germline ends. The chain links TRBV2 to TRBJ2-2, with a tentative D call TRBD2 (6 bases). The specimen was blood. The sequence was collected from a woman aged 30 to 39 in good health. CDR3 loop: CASSVYGGTNTGELFF. The DNA for the CDR3 is TGTGCCAGCAGTGTTTACGGCGGGACGAACACCGGGGAGCTGTTTTTT.